What follows is one TCR beta chain and its context. This sample is part of a study of shared clonotypes between healthy human individuals. Germline V gene data show CDR1 as MNHEY and CDR2 as SMNVEV (reference sequence). J lost 5 bases, V lost 6 bases, and 9 bases had no gene match. The length of the CDR3 is 16 residues. Clones were read by immunoSEQ multiplex PCR, and TCRdb kept only the in-frame ones, dropping some. The sample has around 610,000 clones; 95% to 96% are singletons. CD45RO-negative, CCR7-positively selected cells formed the naive CD8 fraction, excluding terminally differentiated effector memory CD45RA+ cells.

This TCR was sampled from a woman in her twenties or thirties in good health. Specimen: naive CD8+ T cells sorted from blood. V gene TRBV27 combines with J gene TRBJ2-2, with TRBD2 matching 10 bases. In DNA form, the CDR3 reads TGTGCCAGCAGCGATCTAGCGGGAGTAGGAACCGGGGAGCTGTTTTTT. Translated: CASSDLAGVGTGELFF.